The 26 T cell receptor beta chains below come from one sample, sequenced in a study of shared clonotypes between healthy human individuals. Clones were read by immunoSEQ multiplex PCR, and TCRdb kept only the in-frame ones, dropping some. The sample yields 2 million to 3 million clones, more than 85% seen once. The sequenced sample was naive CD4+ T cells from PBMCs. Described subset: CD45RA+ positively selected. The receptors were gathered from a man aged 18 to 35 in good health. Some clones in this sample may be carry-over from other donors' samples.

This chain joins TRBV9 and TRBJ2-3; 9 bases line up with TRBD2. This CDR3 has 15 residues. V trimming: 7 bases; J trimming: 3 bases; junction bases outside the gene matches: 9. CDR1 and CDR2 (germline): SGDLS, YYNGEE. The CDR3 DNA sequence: TGTGCCAGCTCCCGGGTAGCGGGAGATACAGATACGCAGTATTTT. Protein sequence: CASSRVAGDTDTQYF. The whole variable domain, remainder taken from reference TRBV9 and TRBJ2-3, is DSGVTQTPKHLITATGQRVTLRCSPRSGDLSVYWYQQSLDQGLQFLIQYYNGEERAKGNILERFSAQQFPDLHSELNLSSLELGDSALYFCASSRVAGDTDTQYFGPGTRLTVL.

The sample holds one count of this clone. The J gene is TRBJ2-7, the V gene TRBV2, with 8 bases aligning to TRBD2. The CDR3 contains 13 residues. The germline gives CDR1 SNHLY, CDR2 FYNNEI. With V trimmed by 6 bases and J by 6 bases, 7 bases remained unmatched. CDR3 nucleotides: TGTGCCAGCAGCTCCGGGACTAGTGGCGAGCAGTACTTC. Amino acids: CASSSGTSGEQYF.

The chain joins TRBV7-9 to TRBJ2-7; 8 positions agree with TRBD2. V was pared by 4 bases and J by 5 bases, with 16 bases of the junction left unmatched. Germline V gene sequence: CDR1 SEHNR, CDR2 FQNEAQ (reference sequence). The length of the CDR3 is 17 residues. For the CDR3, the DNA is TGTGCCAGCAGCTGTTGGATTAGCGGGGCTGGCTTTGACGAGCAGTACTTC. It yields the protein CASSCWISGAGFDEQYF.

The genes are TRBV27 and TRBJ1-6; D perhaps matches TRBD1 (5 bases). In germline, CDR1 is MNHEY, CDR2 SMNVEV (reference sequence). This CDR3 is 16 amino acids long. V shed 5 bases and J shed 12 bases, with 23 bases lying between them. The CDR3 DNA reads TGTGCCAGCAGTACGACCTGGGACGCTACGGGGCGACCCCTCCACTTT. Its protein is CASSTTWDATGRPLHF.

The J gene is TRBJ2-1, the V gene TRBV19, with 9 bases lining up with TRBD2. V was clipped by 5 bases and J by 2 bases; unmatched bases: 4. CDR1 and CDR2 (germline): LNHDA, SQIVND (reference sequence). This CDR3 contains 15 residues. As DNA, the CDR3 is TGTGCCAGTAGTTATTCTAGCGGGGCCTACAATGAGCAGTTCTTC. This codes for CASSYSSGAYNEQFF.

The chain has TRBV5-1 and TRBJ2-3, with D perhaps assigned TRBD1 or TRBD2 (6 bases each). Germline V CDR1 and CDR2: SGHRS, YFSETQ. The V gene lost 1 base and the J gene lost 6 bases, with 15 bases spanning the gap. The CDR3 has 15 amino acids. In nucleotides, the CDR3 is TGCGCCAGCAGCTTGCTGGGGGGCCAGTTGGATACGCAGTATTTT. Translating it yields CASSLLGGQLDTQYF.

CDR3 loop: CASSLVLPSYNEQFF. CDR3 in DNA: TGTGCCAGCAGCTTAGTTCTCCCGTCCTACAATGAGCAGTTCTTC. This chain links TRBV7-2 with TRBJ2-1; no firm D call. Trimming left V 1 base short and J 1 base short, with 8 bases between. The V gene's germline CDR1 is SGHTA and CDR2 FQGNSA. The CDR3 spans 15 residues.

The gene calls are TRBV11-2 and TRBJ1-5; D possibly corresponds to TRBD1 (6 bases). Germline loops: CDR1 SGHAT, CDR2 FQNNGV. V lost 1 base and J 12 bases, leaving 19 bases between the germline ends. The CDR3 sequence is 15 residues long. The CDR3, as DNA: TGTGCCAGCAGCTTAGGCCCCTCCCGGACAGACAACCAGCATTTT. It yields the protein CASSLGPSRTDNQHF.

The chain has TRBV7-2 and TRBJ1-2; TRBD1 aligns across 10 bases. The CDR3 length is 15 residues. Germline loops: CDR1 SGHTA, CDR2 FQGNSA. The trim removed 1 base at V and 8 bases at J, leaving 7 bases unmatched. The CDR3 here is CASSLGGQGSRGYTF. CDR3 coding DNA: TGTGCCAGCAGCTTAGGGGGACAGGGGAGTCGGGGCTACACCTTC.

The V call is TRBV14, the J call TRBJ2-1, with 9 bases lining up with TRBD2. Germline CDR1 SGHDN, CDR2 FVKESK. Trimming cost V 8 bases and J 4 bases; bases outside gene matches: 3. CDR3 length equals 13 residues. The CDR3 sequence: CASGTSFYNEQFF. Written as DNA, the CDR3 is TGTGCCAGCGGGACTAGCTTTTACAATGAGCAGTTCTTC.

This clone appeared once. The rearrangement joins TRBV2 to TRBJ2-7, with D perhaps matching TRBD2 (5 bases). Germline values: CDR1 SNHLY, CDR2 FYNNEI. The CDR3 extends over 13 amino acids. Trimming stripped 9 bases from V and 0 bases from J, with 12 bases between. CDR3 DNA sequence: TGTGCCAGGCCGGGGAGCCTCTCCTACGAGCAGTACTTC. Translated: CARPGSLSYEQYF.

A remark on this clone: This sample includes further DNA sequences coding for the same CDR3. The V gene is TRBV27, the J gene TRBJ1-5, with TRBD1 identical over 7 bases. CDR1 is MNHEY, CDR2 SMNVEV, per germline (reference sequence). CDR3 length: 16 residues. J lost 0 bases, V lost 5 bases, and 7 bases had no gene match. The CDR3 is CASSPRTGDSNQPQHF. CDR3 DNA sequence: TGTGCCAGCAGTCCCCGGACAGGCGATAGCAATCAGCCCCAGCATTTT.

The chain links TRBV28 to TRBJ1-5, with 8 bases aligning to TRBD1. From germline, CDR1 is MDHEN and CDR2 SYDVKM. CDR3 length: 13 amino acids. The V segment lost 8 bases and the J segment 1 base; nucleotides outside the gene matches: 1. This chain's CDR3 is CASWTGSNQPQHF. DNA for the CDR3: TGTGCCAGCTGGACAGGGAGCAATCAGCCCCAGCATTTT. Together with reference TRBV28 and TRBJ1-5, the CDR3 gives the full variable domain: DVKVTQSSRYLVKRTGEKVFLECVQDMDHENMFWYRQDPGLGLRLIYFSYDVKMKEKGDIPEGYSVSREKKERFSLILESASTNQTSMYLCASWTGSNQPQHFGDGTRLSIL.

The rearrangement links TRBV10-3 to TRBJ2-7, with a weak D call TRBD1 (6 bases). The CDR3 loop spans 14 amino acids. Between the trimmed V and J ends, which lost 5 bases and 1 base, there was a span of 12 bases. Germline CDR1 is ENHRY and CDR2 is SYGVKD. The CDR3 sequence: CAISSGTPSYEQYF. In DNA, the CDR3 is TGTGCCATCAGTTCGGGGACACCTTCCTACGAGCAGTACTTC.

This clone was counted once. CDR3 nucleotide sequence: TGTGCCAGCAGCTTGGGACTAGCGGGAGGGGTAGATACGCAGTATTTT. It translates to CASSLGLAGGVDTQYF. The gene calls are TRBV5-5 and TRBJ2-3; 14 nucleotides match TRBD2. Germline values: CDR1 SGHKS, CDR2 YYEKEE (reference sequence). V shed 0 bases and J 5 bases; nucleotides not matched to a gene: 2. The CDR3 is 16 residues long.

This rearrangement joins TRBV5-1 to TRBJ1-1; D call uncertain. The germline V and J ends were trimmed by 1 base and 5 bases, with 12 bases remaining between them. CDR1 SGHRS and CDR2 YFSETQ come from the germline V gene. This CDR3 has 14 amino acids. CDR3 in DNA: TGCGCCAGCAGCTTGCTACCGGGTAATACTGAAGCTTTCTTT. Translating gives CASSLLPGNTEAFF.

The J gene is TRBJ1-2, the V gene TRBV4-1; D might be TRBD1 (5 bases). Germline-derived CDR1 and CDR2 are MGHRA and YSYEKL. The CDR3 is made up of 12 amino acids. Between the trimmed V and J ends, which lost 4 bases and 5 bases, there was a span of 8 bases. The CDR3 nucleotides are TGCGCCAGCAGCCCCCAGGGTTATGGCTACACCTTC. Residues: CASSPQGYGYTF.

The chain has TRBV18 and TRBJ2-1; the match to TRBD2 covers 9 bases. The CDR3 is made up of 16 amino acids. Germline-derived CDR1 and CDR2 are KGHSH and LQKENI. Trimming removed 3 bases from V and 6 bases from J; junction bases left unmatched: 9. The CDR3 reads CASSPTAGGPSNEQFF. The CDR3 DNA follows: TGTGCCAGCTCACCTACGGCGGGGGGGCCATCCAATGAGCAGTTCTTC.

The CDR3 loop reads CASSPVASLNTEAFF. The CDR3 DNA is TGTGCCAGCTCACCAGTTGCCAGTTTGAACACTGAAGCTTTCTTT. The chain has TRBV18 and TRBJ1-1; D not resolved. With 2 bases removed from V and 0 bases from J, the gap between germline ends came to 10 bases. Germline V gives CDR1 KGHSH, CDR2 LQKENI. There are 15 residues in the CDR3.

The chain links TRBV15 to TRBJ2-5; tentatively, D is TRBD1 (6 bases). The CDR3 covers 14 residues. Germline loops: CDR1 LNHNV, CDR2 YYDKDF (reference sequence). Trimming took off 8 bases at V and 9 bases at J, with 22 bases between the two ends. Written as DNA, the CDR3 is TGTGCCACCCGGGACACCCGTGAGGTTAAGGCCCAGTACTTC. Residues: CATRDTREVKAQYF.

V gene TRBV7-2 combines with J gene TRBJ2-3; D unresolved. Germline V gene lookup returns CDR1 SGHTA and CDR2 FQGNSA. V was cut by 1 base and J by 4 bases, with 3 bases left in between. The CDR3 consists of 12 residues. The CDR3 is CASSLESDTQYF. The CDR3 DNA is TGTGCCAGCAGCTTAGAATCAGATACGCAGTATTTT.

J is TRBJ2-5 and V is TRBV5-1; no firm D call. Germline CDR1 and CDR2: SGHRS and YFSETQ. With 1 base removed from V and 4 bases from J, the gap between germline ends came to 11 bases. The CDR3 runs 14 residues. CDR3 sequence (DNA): TGCGCCAGCAGCTTGATTGGTAGCCGAGAGACCCAGTACTTC. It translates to CASSLIGSRETQYF.

The CDR3 loop is CASSFALAGTDTQYF. CDR3 bases: TGTGCCAGCAGCTTCGCACTAGCGGGAACAGATACGCAGTATTTT. This chain connects TRBV7-3 to TRBJ2-3, with 10 bases fitting TRBD2. CDR1 SGHTA and CDR2 FQGTGA come from the germline V gene. V lost 3 bases and J lost 3; bases outside the gene matches: 3. This CDR3 has 15 residues.

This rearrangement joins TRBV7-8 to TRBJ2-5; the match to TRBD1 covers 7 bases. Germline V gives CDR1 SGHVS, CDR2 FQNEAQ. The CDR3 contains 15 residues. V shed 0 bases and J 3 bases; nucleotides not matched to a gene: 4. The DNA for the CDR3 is TGTGCCAGCAGCTTAGCGACAGGGCGGGAAGAGACCCAGTACTTC. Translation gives CASSLATGREETQYF.

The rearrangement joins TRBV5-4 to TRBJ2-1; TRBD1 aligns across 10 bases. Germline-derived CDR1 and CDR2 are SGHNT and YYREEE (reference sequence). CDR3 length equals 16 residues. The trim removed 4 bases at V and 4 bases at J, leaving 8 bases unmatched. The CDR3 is CASSPGGTGAYNEQFF. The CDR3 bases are TGTGCCAGCAGCCCGGGGGGGACAGGGGCTTACAATGAGCAGTTCTTC.

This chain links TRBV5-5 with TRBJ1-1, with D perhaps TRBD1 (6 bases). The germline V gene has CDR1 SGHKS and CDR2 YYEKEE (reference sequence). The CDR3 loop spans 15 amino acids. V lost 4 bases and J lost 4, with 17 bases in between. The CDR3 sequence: CASSTYRGLATEAFF. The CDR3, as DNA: TGTGCCAGCAGCACCTATCGGGGGCTGGCCACTGAAGCTTTCTTT.